A selection of T cell receptor beta chains follows, all from one sample in a study of glioma-infiltrating T cells. TCRdb re-analysed the multiplex PCR reads in MiXCR, keeping a single row per CDR3 protein. The sample shows some 99,000 distinct CDR3 sequences, less than 30% of them seen only once. The specimen sequenced was glioma tissue, nonneoplastic brain tissue, or PBMCs (not recorded which). The receptors come from a human donor with low-grade glioma or glioblastoma, undergoing nonglioma brain surgery, or in good health (not recorded which). The CDR3 runs from the conserved cysteine through the conserved F or W. Fields, in order: D gene, clone size, J gene, V gene, CDR3 DNA, CDR3 protein. A D gene is named only where the DNA matches it firmly. Size values are once, few and many counts, or a class for expanded clones, and some rows have none.

d_gene: .
abundance: .
j_gene: TRBJ2-2
v_gene: TRBV7-3
CDR3nt: TGTGCCAGCAGCTACCGGGGCGGGGAGCTGTTTTTT
CDR3aa: CASSYRGGELFF

d_gene: .
abundance: many
j_gene: TRBJ1-5
v_gene: TRBV29-1
CDR3nt: TGCAGCGTCCTCCGGGATCCCTCGCGGCATCAGCCCCAGCATTTT
CDR3aa: CSVLRDPSRHQPQHF

d_gene: TRBD2
abundance: .
j_gene: TRBJ2-1
v_gene: TRBV3-1
CDR3nt: TGTGCCAGCAGCCAGGGGACTAGCGGGGGGAAGTACAATGAGCAGTTCTTC
CDR3aa: CASSQGTSGGKYNEQFF

d_gene: .
abundance: many
j_gene: TRBJ1-5
v_gene: TRBV4-1
CDR3nt: TGCGCCAGCAGCCAAGCCATACAGGGTGTTCAGCCCCAGCATTTT
CDR3aa: CASSQAIQGVQPQHF

d_gene: TRBD1
abundance: .
j_gene: TRBJ1-4
v_gene: TRBV19
CDR3nt: TGTGCCAGCCTGGCCCGGGACAGGGGTGAGGAAAAACTGTTTTTT
CDR3aa: CASLARDRGEEKLFF

d_gene: .
abundance: .
j_gene: TRBJ1-1
v_gene: TRBV11-2
CDR3nt: TGTGCCAGCAGCCCAGACGTCGGCGCTGAAGCTTTCTTT
CDR3aa: CASSPDVGAEAFF

d_gene: TRBD2
abundance: few
j_gene: TRBJ2-1
v_gene: TRBV19
CDR3nt: TGTGCCAGTAGTATAGGGGTAGCGGGGGGCTCCTACAATGAGCAGTTCTTC
CDR3aa: CASSIGVAGGSYNEQFF

d_gene: TRBD2
abundance: .
j_gene: TRBJ2-5
v_gene: TRBV5-1
CDR3nt: TGCGCCAGCAGCTTGGTCAGCGGGGGGGTCCAAGAGACCCAGTACTTC
CDR3aa: CASSLVSGGVQETQYF

d_gene: .
abundance: few
j_gene: TRBJ1-1
v_gene: TRBV19
CDR3nt: TGTGCCAGTAGTATCGGAGGGGCCGCTGAAGCTTTCTTT
CDR3aa: CASSIGGAAEAFF

d_gene: TRBD2
abundance: many
j_gene: TRBJ2-3
v_gene: TRBV7-6
CDR3nt: TGTGCCAGCAGCTCCCTAGCGGGAGGCTTCCCAGATACGCAGTATTTT
CDR3aa: CASSSLAGGFPDTQYF

d_gene: .
abundance: many
j_gene: TRBJ2-7
v_gene: TRBV27
CDR3nt: TGTGCCAGCAGTTGGGGCAGGGGTTACGAGCAGTACTTC
CDR3aa: CASSWGRGYEQYF

d_gene: .
abundance: many
j_gene: TRBJ2-7
v_gene: TRBV3-1
CDR3nt: TGTGCCAGCAGCCGACAGGTTACCTACGAGCAGTACTTC
CDR3aa: CASSRQVTYEQYF

d_gene: .
abundance: .
j_gene: TRBJ2-4
v_gene: TRBV12-3/TRBV12-4
CDR3nt: TGTGCCAGCGGGGAGGGGGCCAAAAACATTCGGTACTTC
CDR3aa: CASGEGAKNIRYF

d_gene: .
abundance: many
j_gene: TRBJ2-3
v_gene: TRBV5-1
CDR3nt: TGCGCCAGCAGCCCGCAGGTCGGCACAGATACGCAGTATTTT
CDR3aa: CASSPQVGTDTQYF

d_gene: .
abundance: many
j_gene: TRBJ2-7
v_gene: TRBV6-2/TRBV6-3
CDR3nt: TGTGCCACAATCAACCCAGGGTCCTACGAGCAGTACTTC
CDR3aa: CATINPGSYEQYF

d_gene: TRBD1
abundance: many
j_gene: TRBJ2-1
v_gene: TRBV7-2
CDR3nt: TGTGCCAGCAGCTTATATCAGGGGGCCCACAATGAGCAGTTCTTC
CDR3aa: CASSLYQGAHNEQFF

d_gene: .
abundance: .
j_gene: TRBJ1-2
v_gene: TRBV27
CDR3nt: TGTGCCAGCAGCTCGAGAGGGTCTAGCTACACCTTC
CDR3aa: CASSSRGSSYTF

d_gene: .
abundance: many
j_gene: TRBJ2-7
v_gene: TRBV7-6
CDR3nt: TGTGCCAGCAGCTTAGTCTACTCCTACGAGCAGTACTTC
CDR3aa: CASSLVYSYEQYF

d_gene: TRBD2
abundance: once
j_gene: TRBJ2-1
v_gene: TRBV20-1
CDR3nt: TGCAGTGCTAGAAAGACTAGCGCTAACAATGAGCAGTTCTTC
CDR3aa: CSARKTSANNEQFF

d_gene: .
abundance: many
j_gene: TRBJ2-3
v_gene: TRBV20-1
CDR3nt: TGCAGTTGGGAATTAGGTTCCACAGATACGCAGTATTTT
CDR3aa: CSWELGSTDTQYF

d_gene: TRBD1
abundance: few
j_gene: TRBJ2-7
v_gene: TRBV18
CDR3nt: TGTGCCAGCTCACCAAAAAGGGACAGCTACGAGCAGTACTTC
CDR3aa: CASSPKRDSYEQYF

d_gene: TRBD2
abundance: medium-sized
j_gene: TRBJ2-7
v_gene: TRBV6-5
CDR3nt: TGTGCCAGCAGTTACTCACCTCAGGGAGGGTACGAGCAGTACTTC
CDR3aa: CASSYSPQGGYEQYF